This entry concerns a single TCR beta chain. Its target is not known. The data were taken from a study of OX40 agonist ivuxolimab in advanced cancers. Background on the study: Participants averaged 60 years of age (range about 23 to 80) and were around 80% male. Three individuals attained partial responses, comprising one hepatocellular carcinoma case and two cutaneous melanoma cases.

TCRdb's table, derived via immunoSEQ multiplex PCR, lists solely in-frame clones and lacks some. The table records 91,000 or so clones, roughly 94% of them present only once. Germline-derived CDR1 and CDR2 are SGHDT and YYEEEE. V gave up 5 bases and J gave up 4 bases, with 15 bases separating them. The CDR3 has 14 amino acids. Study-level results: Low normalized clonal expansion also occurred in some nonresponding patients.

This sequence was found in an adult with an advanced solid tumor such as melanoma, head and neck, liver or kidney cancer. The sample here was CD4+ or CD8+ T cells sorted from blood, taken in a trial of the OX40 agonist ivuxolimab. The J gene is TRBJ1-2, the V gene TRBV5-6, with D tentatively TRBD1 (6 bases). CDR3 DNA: TGTGCCAGCAGACCCCAGGGGATCCGCTATGGCTACACCTTC. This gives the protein CASRPQGIRYGYTF.